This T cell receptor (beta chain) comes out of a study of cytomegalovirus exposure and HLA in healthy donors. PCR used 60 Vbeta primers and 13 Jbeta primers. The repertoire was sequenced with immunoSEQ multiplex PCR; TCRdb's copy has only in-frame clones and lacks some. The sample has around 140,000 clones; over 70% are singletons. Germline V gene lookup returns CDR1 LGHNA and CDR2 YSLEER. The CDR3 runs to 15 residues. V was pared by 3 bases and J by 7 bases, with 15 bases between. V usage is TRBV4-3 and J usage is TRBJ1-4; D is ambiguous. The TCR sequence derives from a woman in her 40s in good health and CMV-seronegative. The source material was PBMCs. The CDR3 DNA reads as TGCGCCAGCAGCCAGGCGGCAGGAGGAGGTGAAAAACTGTTTTTT. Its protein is CASSQAAGGGEKLFF.